Listed here are 27 T cell receptor beta chains from one sample, sequenced in a study of blood T cell repertoires in COVID-19. Assay used: immunoSEQ multiplex PCR; TCRdb lists only in-frame clones, some missing. Of about 68,000 clones listed, 85% are singletons. The sequenced sample consisted of peripheral blood. Receptor source: a man between 50 and 59 years old with acute or convalescent COVID-19.

This clone was detected only once. V gene TRBV21-1 combines with J gene TRBJ2-3; the table's D gene call, TRBD1, was not cross checked with the DNA. TRBV21-1 is described as a pseudogene. The CDR3 extends over 14 amino acids. The CDR3 region is CASSATGPVDTQYF. The DNA for the CDR3 is TGTGCCAGCTCCGCGACAGGGCCCGTGGATACGCAGTATTTT.

V usage is TRBV5-5 and J usage is TRBJ1-1; 7 bases map to TRBD1. The V gene's germline CDR1 is SGHKS and CDR2 YYEKEE (reference sequence). V was clipped by 4 bases and J by 0 bases; unmatched bases: 15. CDR3 length equals 18 residues. CDR3 bases: TGTGCCAGCAGCCAGGTGGGCGACAGGGCGCTCATGAACACTGAAGCTTTCTTT. It encodes CASSQVGDRALMNTEAFF.

This chain joins TRBV3-1 (or the pseudogene TRBV3-2) and TRBJ1-1, with a possible D match to TRBD1 (6 bases). V lost 3 bases, J lost 4 bases, and 12 bases lay in between. The CDR3 length is 14 residues. CDR1 LGHDT and CDR2 YNNKEL come from the germline V gene (reference sequence). The CDR3 bases are TGTGCCAGCAGCCACAACAGGGTCGGCACTGAAGCTTTCTTT. Amino acid sequence: CASSHNRVGTEAFF.

The V gene is TRBV6-5, the J gene TRBJ1-2; a weak D match, TRBD1 (6 bases). This CDR3 has 14 amino acids. From germline, CDR1 is MNHEY and CDR2 SVGAGI. V lost 7 bases and J lost 2, with 14 bases in between. The CDR3 DNA reads as TGTGCCAGCACCCCCAGGGGTATGAACTATGGCTACACCTTC. This codes for CASTPRGMNYGYTF.

This clone has just one count. V and J are TRBV5-1 and TRBJ1-1; no clear D gene. The CDR3 is made up of 16 amino acids. From germline, CDR1 is SGHRS and CDR2 YFSETQ. Between the trimmed V and J ends, which lost 4 bases and 2 bases, there was a span of 18 bases. CDR3 coding DNA: TGCGCCAGCAGCCGCGGAGGGTGGAAGGGTAACACTGAAGCTTTCTTT. Translated, it gives CASSRGGWKGNTEAFF.

V usage is TRBV7-9 and J usage is TRBJ1-2; TRBD1 matches at 8 bases. Germline values: CDR1 SEHNR, CDR2 FQNEAQ (reference sequence). V lost 5 bases, J lost 3 bases, and 11 bases stayed unmatched. There are 16 residues in the CDR3. CDR3: CASSQKGQGVDYGYTF. In DNA, the CDR3 is TGTGCCAGCAGCCAGAAAGGACAGGGCGTCGACTATGGCTACACCTTC.

The chain recombines TRBV6-5 with TRBJ2-7, with unresolved D. V lost 7 bases to trimming and J lost 6 bases, with 19 bases between them. The CDR3 covers 14 residues. Germline CDR1 MNHEY, CDR2 SVGAGI. CDR3 nucleotides: TGTGCCAGCATGAATACGGTCCACCCCCTCGAGCAGTACTTC. Residues: CASMNTVHPLEQYF.

The chain uses TRBV30 and TRBJ1-4; D not certain. Germline V gene lookup returns CDR1 GTSNPN and CDR2 SVGIG (reference sequence). V was pared by 0 bases and J by 7 bases, with 12 bases between. This CDR3 is built from 14 residues. Here the CDR3 reads CAWSVGGKIEKLFF. In nucleotides, the CDR3 is TGTGCCTGGAGTGTTGGAGGGAAAATTGAAAAACTGTTTTTT.

CDR3 sequence: CASSQLLESETQYF. CDR3 coding DNA: TGTGCCAGCAGCCAGTTGCTCGAGTCGGAGACCCAGTACTTC. This chain connects TRBV14 to TRBJ2-5; D is unclear. V lost 3 bases and J 5 bases, leaving 13 bases between the germline ends. The CDR3 has 14 amino acids. Germline CDR1 reads SGHDN; CDR2 reads FVKESK.

In its sample, this clone was seen a few times. The J gene is TRBJ2-1, the V gene TRBV7-3; D may be TRBD2 (5 bases). The CDR3 length is 15 residues. Germline V gene lookup returns CDR1 SGHTA and CDR2 FQGTGA. Trimming removed 5 bases from V and 3 bases from J, with 14 bases in between. The CDR3 DNA reads TGTGCCAGCAGCCCCAACCCCGGGGACTACAATGAGCAGTTCTTC. Protein: CASSPNPGDYNEQFF. Variable domain in full (rest from reference TRBV7-3 and TRBJ2-1): GAGVSQTPSNKVTEKGKYVELRCDPISGHTALYWYRQSLGQGPEFLIYFQGTGAADDSGLPNDRFFAVRPEGSVSTLKIQRTERGDSAVYLCASSPNPGDYNEQFFGPGTRLTVL.

V and J are TRBV7-8 and TRBJ2-3, with 7 bases that match TRBD1. The CDR3 extends over 15 amino acids. Germline V gene lookup returns CDR1 SGHVS and CDR2 FQNEAQ. With 5 bases clipped from V and 0 bases from J, the junction kept 5 bases outside the gene matches. CDR3 amino acids: CASSPDRASTDTQYF. The CDR3 bases are TGTGCCAGCAGCCCTGACAGGGCTAGCACAGATACGCAGTATTTT.

The chain has TRBV28 and TRBJ2-2; the D gene is possibly TRBD2 (7 bases). The CDR3 is 18 residues long. Trimming stripped 1 base from V and 5 bases from J, with 20 bases between. Germline V gene lookup returns CDR1 MDHEN and CDR2 SYDVKM. In nucleotides, the CDR3 is TGTGCCAGCAGTTTATTGCGGGGGCGATCCGAGGAGACCGGGGAGCTGTTTTTT. Encoded protein: CASSLLRGRSEETGELFF.

The chain couples TRBV7-9 to TRBJ2-3; no firm D call. CDR1 is SEHNR and CDR2 is FQNEAQ in the germline V gene (reference sequence). This CDR3 has 12 residues. Trimming left V 4 bases short and J 5 bases short, with 7 bases between. The CDR3 protein is CASSSRVDTQYF. In DNA form, the CDR3 reads TGTGCCAGCAGCTCCCGAGTAGATACGCAGTATTTT.

This rearrangement joins TRBV7-3 to TRBJ1-5; D not resolved. The CDR3 is 13 residues long. Germline CDR1 is SGHTA and CDR2 is FQGTGA. The V end was cut by 3 bases, the J end by 6 bases, with 9 bases between. The CDR3 reads CASSFGLGQPQHF. CDR3 sequence (DNA): TGTGCCAGCAGCTTCGGTCTCGGTCAGCCCCAGCATTTT.

V usage is TRBV2 and J usage is TRBJ2-5, with TRBD2 matching over 7 bases. Germline V CDR1 and CDR2: SNHLY, FYNNEI. Trimming at V came to 7 bases and at J to 5 bases, leaving 13 bases not matched to a gene. CDR3 size: 15 residues. CDR3 DNA sequence: TGTGCCAGCAATACCCCCCGGGGGGTTGGGGAGACCCAGTACTTC. This sequence encodes CASNTPRGVGETQYF.

This chain joins TRBV5-1 and TRBJ1-1; a weak D match, TRBD1 (6 bases). Germline CDR1 and CDR2: SGHRS and YFSETQ. The V end lost 4 bases, the J end lost 3 bases, and 16 bases lay between the germline ends. The length of the CDR3 is 15 residues. The CDR3 nucleotides are TGCGCCAGCAGCCCGCGGACAGCCTGGGACACTGAAGCTTTCTTT. Its protein is CASSPRTAWDTEAFF.

In nucleotides, the CDR3 is TGTGCCAGTAGTATAGAAACAGAACGGGGTGAAAACATTCAGTACTTC. It translates to CASSIETERGENIQYF. The gene calls are TRBV19 and TRBJ2-4, with a weak D call TRBD2 (5 bases). V lost 0 bases to trimming and J lost 5 bases, with 14 bases between them. The CDR3 consists of 16 residues. Germline V gene data show CDR1 as LNHDA and CDR2 as SQIVND (reference sequence).

This chain joins TRBV10-1 and TRBJ2-2, with 9 bases identical to TRBD1. CDR1 is WNHNN and CDR2 is SYGVQD in the germline V gene (reference sequence). The V and J ends lost 3 bases and 4 bases, in that order; junction bases with no gene match: 3. CDR3 length equals 15 residues. The chain's CDR3 is CASSDPDRGTGELFF. Written as DNA, the CDR3 is TGCGCCAGCAGTGACCCGGACAGGGGCACCGGGGAGCTGTTTTTT.

This clone appeared a single time. The chain combines TRBV4-1 with TRBJ1-3, with D possibly TRBD1 on 5 matching bases. This CDR3 is built from 14 residues. V was clipped by 1 base and J by 4 bases, with 8 bases between them. Germline values: CDR1 MGHRA, CDR2 YSYEKL. CDR3 sequence: CASSQARQGNTIYF. CDR3 sequence (DNA): TGCGCCAGCAGCCAAGCGCGACAGGGAAACACCATATATTTT.

This clone was recorded a few times. The V and J genes are TRBV15 and TRBJ1-5; D may be TRBD1 (6 bases). V shed 5 bases and J shed 7 bases, with 18 bases lying between them. Germline CDR1 is LNHNV and CDR2 is YYDKDF (reference sequence). The CDR3 has 15 residues. CDR3 nucleotides: TGTGCCACCAGCCAGAAAGGGGGTGAGGGGCAGCCCCAGCATTTT. This encodes CATSQKGGEGQPQHF.

The V gene is TRBV5-6, the J gene TRBJ2-7, with TRBD2 as a possible D gene (6 bases). The CDR3 is 14 residues long. Germline V lookup: CDR1 SGHDT, CDR2 YYEEEE. Trimming stripped 0 bases from V and 12 bases from J, with 19 bases between. CDR3 sequence reads: CASSLGGAAIRVYF. CDR3 in DNA: TGTGCCAGCAGCTTGGGCGGGGCCGCAATCAGGGTGTACTTC.

The chain recombines TRBV4-1 with TRBJ1-5, with D possibly being TRBD1 (5 bases). The CDR3 consists of 15 residues. With 0 bases removed from V and 8 bases from J, the gap between germline ends came to 14 bases. Germline CDR1 reads MGHRA; CDR2 reads YSYEKL. CDR3 bases: TGCGCCAGCAGCCAAGATGGGGGGGGTAGGGAGCCCCAGCATTTT. This gives the protein CASSQDGGGREPQHF.

The chain carries TRBV9 and TRBJ2-1, with D maybe TRBD1 (6 bases). Germline CDR1 and CDR2: SGDLS and YYNGEE. The CDR3 sequence is 14 residues long. The V end lost 3 bases, the J end lost 4 bases, and 11 bases lay between the germline ends. The CDR3 coding sequence is TGTGCCAGCAGCGAAAACAGGGTGTACAATGAGCAGTTCTTC. It encodes CASSENRVYNEQFF.

This rearrangement joins TRBV3-1 (or the pseudogene TRBV3-2) to TRBJ1-2; possibly TRBD1 for D (5 bases). CDR3 length equals 14 residues. The ends were cut back, 4 bases at V and 8 bases at J, with 17 bases in the middle. CDR1 LGHDT and CDR2 YNNKEL come from the germline V gene (reference sequence). The CDR3 is CASSPQQGFGGYTF. The CDR3 bases are TGTGCCAGCAGCCCCCAGCAGGGATTTGGGGGCTACACCTTC.

The chain is built from TRBV3-1 (or the pseudogene TRBV3-2) and TRBJ1-3; the match to TRBD1 covers 7 bases. Germline trimming cut 6 bases from V and 4 bases from J; bases unmatched to any gene: 3. Germline-derived CDR1 and CDR2 are LGHDT and YNNKEL (reference sequence). The CDR3 runs 13 residues. CDR3 sequence reads: CASRGTAGNTIYF. The CDR3 DNA reads as TGTGCCAGCAGAGGGACAGCAGGAAACACCATATATTTT.

J is TRBJ2-7 and V is TRBV6-1; D might be TRBD1 (6 bases). The ends were cut back, 2 bases at V and 9 bases at J, with 11 bases in the middle. The CDR3 contains 12 residues. Germline lookup yields CDR1 MNHNS and CDR2 SASEGT. Here the CDR3 reads CASSENQGRQYF. The CDR3 DNA sequence: TGTGCCAGCAGTGAAAACCAGGGGAGGCAGTACTTC.

This clone was recorded only once. The DNA of the CDR3 is TGCGCCAGCAGCTCGGGGGGCCAAATCCCCGTAGCCAAAAACATTCAGTACTTC. It translates to CASSSGGQIPVAKNIQYF. The chain employs TRBV5-1 and TRBJ2-4; TRBD2 might be the D (7 bases). The ends were cut back, 3 bases at V and 0 bases at J, with 19 bases in the middle. Germline CDR1 is SGHRS and CDR2 is YFSETQ. The CDR3 runs 18 residues.